This TCR beta chain comes out of a study of PD-1 blockade in mismatch repair-deficient tumors. Study-wide context: Patients had about 13 mismatch repair-deficient cancer types and were previously treated and progressing. The study, taken as a whole, reports: Tumor-resident clones, often absent from pretreatment blood, expanded after pembrolizumab and then contracted.

Clones were sequenced by immunoSEQ multiplex PCR, and TCRdb holds only the in-frame ones, with some missing. This table has some 120,000 clones, around nine tenths appearing once. Every patient had mismatch repair deficiency by PCR or immunohistochemistry. TCRs were sequenced from three patients responding to pembrolizumab. Details on this clone: What it recognizes is unknown.

Germline V lookup: CDR1 LGHNA, CDR2 YSLEER. V was clipped by 0 bases and J by 5 bases; unmatched bases: 5. CDR3 length: 16 residues. Material: peripheral blood, obtained 70 to 72 weeks after starting pembrolizumab. This clonotype originated in an adult with mismatch repair-deficient cancer. The chain recombines TRBV4-3 with TRBJ1-4, with TRBD1 matching 8 bases. The CDR3 coding sequence is TGCGCCAGCAGCCAAGATAGGGCAGGGGGCAATGAAAAACTGTTTTTT. Amino acids: CASSQDRAGGNEKLFF.